This TCR beta chain was retrieved from a study of shared clonotypes between healthy human individuals. Whole-study context: Donor composition was a couple of women and three men, aged 18 to 49.

The naive CD8 subset, CD45RO-negative cells positively selected for CCR7, excluded terminally differentiated effector memory CD45RA+ cells. Everyone who donated was a Caucasian adult who lived in Nashville, Tennessee. Overall study findings and caveats: Estimated clonotype richness was generally higher in naive than memory subsets. Clonotype sharing among donors likely depends on sequencing depth.

On this clone: No antigen is known for it.

This table comes from immunoSEQ multiplex PCR, and its TCRdb copy is limited to in-frame clones, with some not included. The profile shows millions of clones, over 85% of them singletons. V gave up 5 bases and J gave up 0 bases, with 11 bases separating them. CDR3 length: 16 residues. Germline V gene data show CDR1 as PRHDT and CDR2 as FYEKMQ (reference sequence). The J gene is TRBJ2-6, the V gene TRBV13, with D possibly TRBD2 on 7 matching bases. The receptor was derived from a man in his late teens or twenties in good health. The sample consisted of naive CD8+ T cells sorted from blood. The CDR3 DNA reads TGTGCCAGCAGCGAGGGAGGGGGCTCTGGGGCCAACGTCCTGACTTTC. Protein product: CASSEGGGSGANVLTF.